The 21 T cell receptor beta chains below come from one sample, sequenced in a study of blood T cells in healthy people across ages. Combining a sample-barcoded 5' primer with a J-beta primer mix, a second PCR ran for about 7 to 11 cycles. TCRdb independently ran MiXCR on the 5' RACE reads; one entry per CDR3 protein. The sample comprises about 1.6 million distinct CDR3 sequences, 30% to 35% of which are singletons, and approximately 10% rests with the top ten. Sequencing input: blood. These receptors were taken from a woman in her thirties in good health.

The J gene is TRBJ1-2, the V gene TRBV29-1, with a possible D match to TRBD1 (5 bases). CDR1 and CDR2 (germline): SQVTM, ANQGSEA. CDR3 length: 15 amino acids. V lost 3 bases and J lost 4, with 18 bases in between. The CDR3 bases are TGCAGCGTTGATCCCCAGGGAGGCAGCATCTATGGCTACACCTTC. Its translation: CSVDPQGGSIYGYTF.

The genes are TRBV3-1 and TRBJ1-1; 7 bases fit TRBD1. The CDR3 length is 13 residues. Germline CDR1 and CDR2: LGHDT and YNNKEL (reference sequence). With V trimmed by 1 base and J by 6 bases, 2 bases remained unmatched. The CDR3 protein is CASSQGGGSEAFF. DNA for the CDR3: TGTGCCAGCAGCCAAGGAGGGGGCTCTGAAGCTTTCTTT.

This clonotype appeared many times. The J gene is TRBJ1-2, the V gene TRBV27, with D maybe TRBD1 (5 bases). Germline values: CDR1 MNHEY, CDR2 SMNVEV (reference sequence). This CDR3 has 12 amino acids. Deletions cut 6 bases from V and 7 bases from J, with 12 bases between. The CDR3 nucleotides are TGTGCCAGCAGCAGGGCTGGTGGTGGCTACACCTTC. This codes for CASSRAGGGYTF.

This clonotype came up a few times. The chain recombines TRBV27 with TRBJ2-6; D remains unclear. The V and J ends lost 7 bases and 0 bases respectively, with 13 bases between them. From germline, CDR1 is MNHEY and CDR2 SMNVEV (reference sequence). The CDR3 consists of 16 residues. The CDR3 region has the DNA TGTGCCAGCAAGTTGGGTGTGTACTCTGGGGCCAACGTCCTGACTTTC. Translating gives CASKLGVYSGANVLTF. Complete variable domain (other parts from reference TRBV27 and TRBJ2-6): EAQVTQNPRYLITVTGKKLTVTCSQNMNHEYMSWYRQDPGLGLRQIYYSMNVEVTDKGDVPEGYKVSRKEKRNFPLILESPSPNQTSLYFCASKLGVYSGANVLTFGAGSRLTVL.

Remarks on this clonotype: Just one base apart from a much larger clone, this may be a read error. This CDR3 is CASKKSGCNEQFF. The CDR3 DNA reads TGTGCCAGCAAAAAATCGGGGTGCAATGAGCAGTTCTTC. J is TRBJ2-1 and V is TRBV6-6, with D possibly being TRBD2 (5 bases). Germline V gene data show CDR1 as MNHNY and CDR2 as SVGAGI (reference sequence). The CDR3 runs 13 residues. V was cut by 7 bases and J by 6 bases, with 13 bases left in between.

This clonotype was seen repeatedly, ten times or more. The chain is built from TRBV20-1 and TRBJ2-7; 9 nucleotides align to TRBD1. Trimming removed 6 bases from V and 3 bases from J; junction bases left unmatched: 6. The germline V gene has CDR1 DFQATT and CDR2 SNEGSKA (reference sequence). This CDR3 contains 13 residues. The DNA of the CDR3 is TGCAGTGCAAGCGGGACAGGGATCTACGAGCAGTACTTC. This sequence encodes CSASGTGIYEQYF.

This chain connects TRBV20-1 to TRBJ2-7, with D possibly TRBD2 on 6 matching bases. The V end was cut by 3 bases, the J end by 3 bases, with 15 bases between. The CDR3 runs 14 residues. Germline lookup yields CDR1 DFQATT and CDR2 SNEGSKA (reference sequence). The CDR3 DNA sequence: TGCAGTGCTAGTAGGGGAGCGGGTCTCTACGAGCAGTACTTC. Translation: CSASRGAGLYEQYF.

The chain employs TRBV18 and TRBJ2-4; 9 positions agree with TRBD2. V lost 3 bases to trimming and J lost 1 base; unmatched junction nucleotides: 7. The CDR3 has 17 amino acids. Germline loops: CDR1 KGHSH, CDR2 LQKENI. The CDR3 here is CASSPTSGMWAKNIQYF. CDR3 nucleotides: TGTGCCAGCTCACCGACTAGCGGTATGTGGGCCAAAAACATTCAGTACTTC.

The genes are TRBV9 and TRBJ1-4, with D possibly being TRBD1 (5 bases). Between the trimmed V and J ends, which lost 10 bases and 6 bases, there was a span of 16 bases. The CDR3 totals 13 residues. The germline gives CDR1 SGDLS, CDR2 YYNGEE. The CDR3 coding sequence is TGTGCCGGGAACAGGAGGACTGATGAAAAACTGTTTTTT. As protein: CAGNRRTDEKLFF.

This clonotype was detected only a few times. This chain links TRBV27 with TRBJ2-1, with 11 bases fitting TRBD1. The ends lost 3 bases at V and 6 bases at J; junction bases unmatched: 4. CDR1 and CDR2 from the germline V gene are MNHEY and SMNVEV (reference sequence). The CDR3 has 15 residues. CDR3 sequence (DNA): TGTGCCAGCAGTTTCCCCGGGACAGGGGGCAATGAGCAGTTCTTC. Protein sequence: CASSFPGTGGNEQFF.

The CDR3 DNA sequence: TGTGCCACCCAAAGCGGGGGCCCTTCCTACAATGAGCAGTTCTTC. Residues: CATQSGGPSYNEQFF. The V gene is TRBV24-1, the J gene TRBJ2-1, with TRBD2 matching over 8 bases. Trimming took 9 bases from V and 1 from J; bases not matched to a gene: 7. CDR1 KGHDR and CDR2 SFDVKD come from the germline V gene. This CDR3 region has 15 residues.

Regarding this clonotype: At one end the junction does not follow the germline gene, possibly because of a read error. Here the CDR3 DNA reads TGCGCCAGCAGTCCCGGGACAGGGGGAACCGGCGGGGAGCTGTTTTTT. Translation gives CASSPGTGGTGGELFF. The gene calls are TRBV6-5 and TRBJ2-2; 11 bases line up with TRBD1. Germline CDR1 and CDR2: MNHEY and SVGAGI. The CDR3 sequence is 16 residues long.

Points on this clonotype: An end of the junction differs from the germline gene, which may be a read error. V usage is TRBV6-5 and J usage is TRBJ2-1; 10 bases line up with TRBD2. Germline V gene sequence: CDR1 MNHEY, CDR2 SVGAGI. CDR3 size: 16 residues. As DNA, the CDR3 is TGTGCCAACAGTCTACTAGCGGGGAGTTCCAACAATGAGCAGTTCTTC. It encodes CANSLLAGSSNNEQFF.

The V call is TRBV5-6, the J call TRBJ2-3, with D perhaps TRBD1 or TRBD2 (6 bases each). Trimming left V 4 bases short and J 6 bases short, with 18 bases between. The germline V gene has CDR1 SGHDT and CDR2 YYEEEE. CDR3 length: 15 residues. CDR3 protein: CASSPPGAGWDTQYF. CDR3 nucleotide sequence: TGTGCCAGCAGCCCCCCGGGGGCGGGGTGGGATACGCAGTATTTT.

This clonotype was picked up many times. The chain has TRBV29-1 and TRBJ2-7; D uncertain. Trimming cost V 0 bases and J 3 bases, with 6 bases left between them. Germline values: CDR1 SQVTM, CDR2 ANQGSEA. The length of the CDR3 is 12 residues. CDR3 in amino acids: CSVEDRYYEQYF. In DNA form, the CDR3 reads TGCAGCGTTGAAGACAGATACTACGAGCAGTACTTC.

The chain employs TRBV9 and TRBJ2-5, with no clear D. This CDR3 comprises 12 residues. V lost 1 base to trimming and J lost 4 bases, with 5 bases between them. Germline V lookup: CDR1 SGDLS, CDR2 YYNGEE. Here the CDR3 DNA reads TGTGCCAGCAGCGTATTTATAGAGACCCAGTACTTC. Translation gives CASSVFIETQYF.

Concerning this clonotype itself: With a much larger clone just one base away, this may be a read error. CDR3: CGVRGQGPETQYF. DNA for the CDR3: TGCGGCGTCCGAGGACAGGGCCCCGAGACCCAGTACTTC. The chain has TRBV29-1 and TRBJ2-5; 8 nucleotides align to TRBD1. Germline CDR1 reads SQVTM; CDR2 reads ANQGSEA. CDR3 size: 13 residues.

This clonotype was recorded many times. V usage is TRBV4-2 and J usage is TRBJ2-7; the match to TRBD1 covers 7 bases. The ends lost 3 bases at V and 3 bases at J; junction bases unmatched: 8. This CDR3 region has 15 residues. Germline V gene sequence: CDR1 LGHNA, CDR2 YNFKEQ. The CDR3 region has the DNA TGTGCCAGCAGCCAGACCTCGGGACAGATCTACGAGCAGTACTTC. It specifies CASSQTSGQIYEQYF.

This clonotype was recorded a few times. The J gene is TRBJ2-7, the V gene TRBV12-3 or TRBV12-4, with D maybe TRBD1 (6 bases). The CDR3 is 14 residues long. Trimming took off 7 bases at V and 0 bases at J, with 13 bases between the two ends. CDR3 sequence (DNA): TGTGCCAGCACCCAGACAGGCGGCTCCTACGAGCAGTACTTC. It translates to CASTQTGGSYEQYF.

Details on this clonotype: Sequence at one end of the junction differs from germline and may be a read error. The chain has TRBV12-3 or TRBV12-4 and TRBJ1-5; 9 nucleotides agree with TRBD1. This CDR3 region has 15 residues. The CDR3 here is CASRSTGTGTQSQHF. Written as DNA, the CDR3 is TGTGCCAGCAGATCCACCGGGACAGGGACTCAGTCCCAGCATTTT.

In its sample, this clonotype was seen many times. This CDR3 is CSARDGLAVQETQYF. CDR3 DNA sequence: TGCAGTGCACGAGACGGACTAGCAGTTCAAGAGACCCAGTACTTC. The V and J genes are TRBV20-1 and TRBJ2-5; TRBD2 agrees at 8 bases. CDR1 is DFQATT and CDR2 is SNEGSKA in the germline V gene (reference sequence). The CDR3 runs to 15 residues. V lost 6 bases and J lost 2; bases outside the gene matches: 11.